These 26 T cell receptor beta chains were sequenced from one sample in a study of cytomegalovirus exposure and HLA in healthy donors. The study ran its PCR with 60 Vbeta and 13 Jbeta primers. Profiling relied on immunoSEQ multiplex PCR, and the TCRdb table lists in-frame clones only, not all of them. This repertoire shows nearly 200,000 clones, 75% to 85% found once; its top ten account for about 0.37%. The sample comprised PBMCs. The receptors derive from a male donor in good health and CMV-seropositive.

The DNA of the CDR3 is TGTGCCAGCAGCCGACAGGAAATCGCCGGGGAGCTGTTTTTT. Protein product: CASSRQEIAGELFF. The J gene is TRBJ2-2, the V gene TRBV27; D possibly corresponds to TRBD1 (6 bases). CDR3 length equals 14 residues. Between the trimmed V and J ends, which lost 6 bases and 6 bases, there was a span of 14 bases. Germline V lookup: CDR1 MNHEY, CDR2 SMNVEV (reference sequence).

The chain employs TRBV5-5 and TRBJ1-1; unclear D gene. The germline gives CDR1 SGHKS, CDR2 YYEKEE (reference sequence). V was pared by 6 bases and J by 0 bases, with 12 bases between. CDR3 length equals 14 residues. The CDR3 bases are TGTGCCAGCACCCAGGTCGTTATGAACACTGAAGCTTTCTTT. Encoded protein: CASTQVVMNTEAFF. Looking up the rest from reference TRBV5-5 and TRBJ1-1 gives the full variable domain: DAGVTQSPTHLIKTRGQQVTLRCSPISGHKSVSWYQQVLGQGPQFIFQYYEKEERGRGNFPDRFSARQFPNYSSELNVNALLLGDSALYLCASTQVVMNTEAFFGQGTRLTVV.

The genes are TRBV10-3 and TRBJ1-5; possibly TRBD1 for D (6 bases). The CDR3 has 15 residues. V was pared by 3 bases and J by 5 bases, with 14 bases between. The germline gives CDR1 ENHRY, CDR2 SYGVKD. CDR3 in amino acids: CAISERGGRDQPQHF. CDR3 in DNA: TGTGCCATCAGTGAACGGGGGGGGCGTGATCAGCCCCAGCATTTT.

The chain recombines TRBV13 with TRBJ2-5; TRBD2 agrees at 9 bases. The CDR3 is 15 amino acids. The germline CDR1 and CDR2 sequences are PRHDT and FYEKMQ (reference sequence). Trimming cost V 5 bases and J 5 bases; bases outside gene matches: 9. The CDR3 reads CASSLSGGLGETQYF. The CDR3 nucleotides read TGTGCCAGCAGCCTTAGCGGGGGATTGGGGGAGACCCAGTACTTC.

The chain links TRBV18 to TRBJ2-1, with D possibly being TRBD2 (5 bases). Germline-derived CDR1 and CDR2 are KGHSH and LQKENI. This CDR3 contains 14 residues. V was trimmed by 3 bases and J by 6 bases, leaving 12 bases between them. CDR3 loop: CASSPGGRRNEQFF. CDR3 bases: TGTGCCAGCTCACCGGGTGGGAGACGCAATGAGCAGTTCTTC. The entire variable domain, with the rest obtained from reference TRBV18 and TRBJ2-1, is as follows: NAGVMQNPRHLVRRRGQEARLRCSPMKGHSHVYWYRQLPEEGLKFMVYLQKENIIDESGMPKERFSAEFPKEGPSILRIQQVVRGDSAAYFCASSPGGRRNEQFFGPGTRLTVL.

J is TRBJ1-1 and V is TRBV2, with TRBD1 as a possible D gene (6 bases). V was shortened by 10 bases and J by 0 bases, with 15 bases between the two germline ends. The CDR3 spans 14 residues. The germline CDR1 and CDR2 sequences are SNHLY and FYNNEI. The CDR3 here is CATPMTGLNTEAFF. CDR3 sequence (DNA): TGTGCCACACCTATGACAGGCCTGAACACTGAAGCTTTCTTT.

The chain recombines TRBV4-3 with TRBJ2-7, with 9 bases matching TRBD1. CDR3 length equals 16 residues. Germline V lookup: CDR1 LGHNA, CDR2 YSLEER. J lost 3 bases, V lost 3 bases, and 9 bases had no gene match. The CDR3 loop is CASSQAGTGPDYEQYF. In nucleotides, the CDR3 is TGCGCCAGCAGCCAGGCGGGGACAGGGCCCGACTACGAGCAGTACTTC.

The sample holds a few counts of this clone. CDR3 sequence (DNA): TGTGCCAGCAGCTTAATGGCAGGACTAGCGGGAGGAGGGGAGCAGTTCTTC. This translates into CASSLMAGLAGGGEQFF. This chain links TRBV7-3 with TRBJ2-1; 14 nucleotides match TRBD2. The germline V gene has CDR1 SGHTA and CDR2 FQGTGA. V lost 1 base and J lost 10; bases outside the gene matches: 9. There are 17 residues in the CDR3. Full variable domain (outside the CDR3, taken from reference TRBV7-3 and TRBJ2-1): GAGVSQTPSNKVTEKGKYVELRCDPISGHTALYWYRQSLGQGPEFLIYFQGTGAADDSGLPNDRFFAVRPEGSVSTLKIQRTERGDSAVYLCASSLMAGLAGGGEQFFGPGTRLTVL.

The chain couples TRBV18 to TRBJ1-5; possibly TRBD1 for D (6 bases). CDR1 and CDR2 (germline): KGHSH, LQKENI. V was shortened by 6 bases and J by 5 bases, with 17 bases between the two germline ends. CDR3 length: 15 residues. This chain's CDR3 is CASSQASGADQPQHF. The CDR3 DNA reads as TGTGCCAGCTCCCAAGCATCAGGGGCAGATCAGCCCCAGCATTTT. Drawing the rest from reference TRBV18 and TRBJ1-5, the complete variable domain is NAGVMQNPRHLVRRRGQEARLRCSPMKGHSHVYWYRQLPEEGLKFMVYLQKENIIDESGMPKERFSAEFPKEGPSILRIQQVVRGDSAAYFCASSQASGADQPQHFGDGTRLSIL.

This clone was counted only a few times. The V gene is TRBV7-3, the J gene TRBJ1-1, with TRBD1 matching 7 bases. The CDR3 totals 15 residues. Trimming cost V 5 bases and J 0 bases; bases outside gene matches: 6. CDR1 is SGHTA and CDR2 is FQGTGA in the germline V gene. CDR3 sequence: CASSKQGIVNTEAFF. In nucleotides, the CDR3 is TGTGCCAGCAGCAAACAGGGGATCGTGAACACTGAAGCTTTCTTT. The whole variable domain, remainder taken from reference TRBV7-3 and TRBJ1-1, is GAGVSQTPSNKVTEKGKYVELRCDPISGHTALYWYRQSLGQGPEFLIYFQGTGAADDSGLPNDRFFAVRPEGSVSTLKIQRTERGDSAVYLCASSKQGIVNTEAFFGQGTRLTVV.

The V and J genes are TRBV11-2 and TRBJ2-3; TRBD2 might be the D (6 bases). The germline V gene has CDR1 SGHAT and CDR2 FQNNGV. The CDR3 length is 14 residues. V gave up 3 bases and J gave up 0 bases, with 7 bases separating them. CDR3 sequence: CASSFSGSTDTQYF. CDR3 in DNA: TGTGCCAGCAGCTTTAGCGGAAGCACAGATACGCAGTATTTT. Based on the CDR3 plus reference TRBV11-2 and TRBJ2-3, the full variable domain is EAGVAQSPRYKIIEKRQSVAFWCNPISGHATLYWYQQILGQGPKLLIQFQNNGVVDDSQLPKDRFSAERLKGVDSTLKIQPAKLEDSAVYLCASSFSGSTDTQYFGPGTRLTVL.

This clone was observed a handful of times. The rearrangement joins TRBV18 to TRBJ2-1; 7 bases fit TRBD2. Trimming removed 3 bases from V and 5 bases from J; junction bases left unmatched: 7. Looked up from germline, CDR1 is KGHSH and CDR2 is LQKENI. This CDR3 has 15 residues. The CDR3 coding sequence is TGTGCCAGCTCACCCGCGACTAGCTTCCACAATGAGCAGTTCTTC. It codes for CASSPATSFHNEQFF.

DNA for the CDR3: TGTGCCAGCAGCTTGGAGGGACAGTTGATCCGAGAGACCCAGTACTTC. Its translation: CASSLEGQLIRETQYF. The V and J genes are TRBV5-4 and TRBJ2-5, with 7 bases lining up with TRBD1. CDR1 is SGHNT, CDR2 YYREEE, per germline (reference sequence). The V gene end was trimmed by 0 bases and the J gene end by 4 bases; junction bases not matched to a gene: 9. This CDR3 is 16 amino acids long.

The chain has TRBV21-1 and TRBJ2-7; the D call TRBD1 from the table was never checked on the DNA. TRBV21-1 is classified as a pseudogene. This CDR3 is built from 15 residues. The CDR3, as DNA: TGTGCCAGCAGCAAAAGGGACAGGCTTTCCTACGAGCAGTACTTC. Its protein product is CASSKRDRLSYEQYF.

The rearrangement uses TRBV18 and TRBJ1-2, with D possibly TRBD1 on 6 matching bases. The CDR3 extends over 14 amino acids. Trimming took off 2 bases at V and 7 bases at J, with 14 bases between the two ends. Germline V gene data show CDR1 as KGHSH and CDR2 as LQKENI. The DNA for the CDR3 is TGTGCCAGCTCACCAGACAGGCGCCCCGGTGGCTACACCTTC. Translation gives CASSPDRRPGGYTF.

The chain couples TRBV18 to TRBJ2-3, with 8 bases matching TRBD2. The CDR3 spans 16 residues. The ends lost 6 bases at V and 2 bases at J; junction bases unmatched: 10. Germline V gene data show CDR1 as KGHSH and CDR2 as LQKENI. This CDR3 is CASSFSGGYPTDTQYF. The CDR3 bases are TGTGCCAGCTCCTTCAGCGGGGGTTACCCCACAGATACGCAGTATTTT.

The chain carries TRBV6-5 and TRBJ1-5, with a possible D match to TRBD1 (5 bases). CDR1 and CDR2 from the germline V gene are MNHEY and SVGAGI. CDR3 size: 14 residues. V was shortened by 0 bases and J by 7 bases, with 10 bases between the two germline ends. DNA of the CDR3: TGTGCCAGCAGTTACTCGCGGTGGGGCCAGCCCCAGCATTTT. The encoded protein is CASSYSRWGQPQHF.

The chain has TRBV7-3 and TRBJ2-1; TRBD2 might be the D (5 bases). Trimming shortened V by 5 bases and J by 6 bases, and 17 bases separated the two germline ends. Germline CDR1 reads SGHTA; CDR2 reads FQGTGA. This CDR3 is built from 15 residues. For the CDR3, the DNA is TGTGCCAGCAGCCGCTCCGGCGGACGGGGCAATGAGCAGTTCTTC. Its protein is CASSRSGGRGNEQFF.

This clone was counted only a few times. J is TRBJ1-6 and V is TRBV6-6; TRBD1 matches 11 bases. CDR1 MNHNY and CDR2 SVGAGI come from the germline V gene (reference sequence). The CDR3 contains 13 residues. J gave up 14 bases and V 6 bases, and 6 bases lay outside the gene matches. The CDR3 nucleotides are TGTGCCAGCAGATCCGGGACAGGGGGTTCCCTCCACTTT. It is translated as CASRSGTGGSLHF.

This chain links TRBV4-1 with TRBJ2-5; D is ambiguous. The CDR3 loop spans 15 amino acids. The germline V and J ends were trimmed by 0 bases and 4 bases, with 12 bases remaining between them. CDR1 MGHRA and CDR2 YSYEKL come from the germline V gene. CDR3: CASSQEESSRETQYF. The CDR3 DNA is TGCGCCAGCAGCCAAGAGGAGAGTTCCAGAGAGACCCAGTACTTC.

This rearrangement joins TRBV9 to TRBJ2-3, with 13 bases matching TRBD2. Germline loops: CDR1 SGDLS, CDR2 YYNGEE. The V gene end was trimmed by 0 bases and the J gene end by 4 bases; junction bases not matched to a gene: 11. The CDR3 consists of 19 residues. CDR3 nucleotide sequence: TGTGCCAGCAGCGTAGGTTGGACTAGCGGGGGTATCGGGGCAGATACGCAGTATTTT. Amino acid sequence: CASSVGWTSGGIGADTQYF.

The CDR3 loop is CASSPPGGKAFF. In DNA, the CDR3 is TGTGCCAGCAGCCCGCCAGGGGGCAAGGCTTTCTTT. V gene TRBV7-9 combines with J gene TRBJ1-1; 8 bases align to TRBD1. The CDR3 is made up of 12 amino acids. Trimming took 5 bases from V and 11 from J; bases not matched to a gene: 7. The germline V gene has CDR1 SEHNR and CDR2 FQNEAQ (reference sequence).

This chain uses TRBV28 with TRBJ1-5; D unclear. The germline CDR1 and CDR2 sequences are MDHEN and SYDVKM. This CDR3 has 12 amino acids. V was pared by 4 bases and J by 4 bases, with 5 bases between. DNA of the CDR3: TGTGCCAGCAGTTCTTATAATCAGCCCCAGCATTTT. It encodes CASSSYNQPQHF.

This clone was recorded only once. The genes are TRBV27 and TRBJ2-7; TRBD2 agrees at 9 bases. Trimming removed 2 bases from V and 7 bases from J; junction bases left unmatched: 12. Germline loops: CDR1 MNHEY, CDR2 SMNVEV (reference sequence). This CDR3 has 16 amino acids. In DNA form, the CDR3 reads TGTGCCAGCAGTTTAAGCGTGGGCGGGAGGGCCCGGGAGCAGTACTTC. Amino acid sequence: CASSLSVGGRAREQYF.

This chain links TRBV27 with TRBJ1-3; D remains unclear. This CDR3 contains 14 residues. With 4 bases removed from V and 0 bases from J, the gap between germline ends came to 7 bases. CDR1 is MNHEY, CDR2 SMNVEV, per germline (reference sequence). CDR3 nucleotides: TGTGCCAGCAGTTCGCGTTCCTCTGGAAACACCATATATTTT. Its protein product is CASSSRSSGNTIYF.

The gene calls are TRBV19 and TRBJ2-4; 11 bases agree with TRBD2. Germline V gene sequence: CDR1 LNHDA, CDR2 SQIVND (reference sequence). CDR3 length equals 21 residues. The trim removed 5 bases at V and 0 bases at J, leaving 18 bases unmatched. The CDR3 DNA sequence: TGTGCCAGTAGTGGGAAAAATACTAGCGGGAGATCCGTAGTAGCCAAAAACATTCAGTACTTC. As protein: CASSGKNTSGRSVVAKNIQYF. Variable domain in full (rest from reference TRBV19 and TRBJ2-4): DGGITQSPKYLFRKEGQNVTLSCEQNLNHDAMYWYRQDPGQGLRLIYYSQIVNDFQKGDIAEGYSVSREKKESFPLTVTSAQKNPTAFYLCASSGKNTSGRSVVAKNIQYFGAGTRLSVL.